Shown below are 8 T cell receptor beta chains from a single sample sequenced in a study of CD8 T cells in ankylosing spondylitis. The study's findings and limits: Within ankylosing spondylitis blood, a TCR beta motif made up of eight or nine highly homologous variants appeared to be characteristic.

MiXCR, run by TCRdb on the 5' RACE reads, gives a single entry per CDR3 protein. In the table there are 700,000 to 850,000 distinct CDR3 sequences, over 9.5% of which are singletons. No antigen has been identified for these receptors. The sample comprised blood, either unsorted or a sorted T cell fraction (not recorded which). These receptors were taken from a male donor with ankylosing spondylitis.

In this sample, this clonotype turned up a few times. In nucleotides, the CDR3 is TGTGCCAGCAGGAGACTAGCGGACGAGAATACGCAGTATTTT. Translation: CASRRLADENTQYF. This chain connects TRBV27 to TRBJ2-3, with 9 bases that match TRBD2. V was pared by 6 bases and J by 7 bases, with 8 bases of the junction left unmatched. The CDR3 loop spans 14 amino acids. Germline V gene data show CDR1 as MNHEY and CDR2 as SMNVEV (reference sequence).

This clonotype was detected a few times. J is TRBJ2-7 and V is TRBV6-6; 7 positions agree with TRBD2. Germline V CDR1 and CDR2: MNHNY, SVGAGI (reference sequence). The J segment lost 6 bases and the V segment lost 5 bases, leaving 7 bases of the junction unmatched. There are 13 residues in the CDR3. CDR3 amino acids: CASSLAVRGEQYF. CDR3 coding DNA: TGTGCCAGCAGTCTAGCGGTAAGAGGCGAGCAGTACTTC.

V usage is TRBV10-3 and J usage is TRBJ2-7; 9 bases map to TRBD1. CDR3 size: 14 residues. After removal of 8 bases from V and 3 bases from J, the junction contained 8 bases not matched to a gene. Looked up from germline, CDR1 is ENHRY and CDR2 is SYGVKD. The CDR3: CAIQTGTGLYEQYF. For the CDR3, the DNA is TGTGCCATCCAAACCGGGACAGGGCTCTACGAGCAGTACTTC.

This clonotype was seen a few times. The chain joins TRBV5-1 to TRBJ2-1, with unresolved D. Trimming removed 0 bases from V and 4 bases from J, with 11 bases in between. The CDR3 sequence is 15 residues long. Germline lookup yields CDR1 SGHRS and CDR2 YFSETQ. The chain's CDR3 is CASSLALVVYNEQFF. The CDR3 region has the DNA TGCGCCAGCAGCTTGGCCTTAGTAGTATACAATGAGCAGTTCTTC. Together with reference TRBV5-1 and TRBJ2-1, the CDR3 gives the full variable domain: KAGVTQTPRYLIKTRGQQVTLSCSPISGHRSVSWYQQTPGQGLQFLFEYFSETQRNKGNFPGRFSGRQFSNSRSEMNVSTLELGDSALYLCASSLALVVYNEQFFGPGTRLTVL.

Only a few counts were recorded for this clonotype. The rearrangement uses TRBV6-1 and TRBJ2-7, with D perhaps given as TRBD1 or TRBD2 (5 bases each). The V and J ends lost 6 bases and 4 bases respectively, with 19 bases between them. Germline lookup yields CDR1 MNHNS and CDR2 SASEGT. The CDR3 loop spans 15 amino acids. This chain's CDR3 is CASRLDRAVEYEQYF. CDR3 nucleotide sequence: TGTGCCAGCAGGCTCGACAGAGCGGTAGAATACGAGCAGTACTTC.

This clonotype was seen only a few times. The gene calls are TRBV10-3 and TRBJ2-3; D is possibly TRBD2 (6 bases). The CDR3 length is 16 residues. Germline values: CDR1 ENHRY, CDR2 SYGVKD. V lost 4 bases and J lost 4, with 18 bases in between. CDR3 nucleotides: TGTGCCATCAGTGCTCGGTTAGCGGAGGTGGCAGATACGCAGTATTTT. It specifies CAISARLAEVADTQYF.

This clonotype was observed a few times. The rearrangement links TRBV9 to TRBJ1-4, with unresolved D. The CDR3 runs 14 residues. The V gene lost 7 bases and the J gene lost 0 bases, with 10 bases spanning the gap. CDR1 and CDR2 (germline): SGDLS, YYNGEE. The CDR3 DNA follows: TGTGCCAGCGGCTTTGATGCAACTAATGAAAAACTGTTTTTT. Translating it yields CASGFDATNEKLFF.

This clonotype was counted a few times. The CDR3 DNA sequence: TGCAGTGCTAGAGATTACGGGAGAGGAGATACGCAGTATTTT. It codes for CSARDYGRGDTQYF. The V and J genes are TRBV20-1 and TRBJ2-3, with a weak D call TRBD2 (6 bases). CDR3 length equals 14 residues. V dropped 0 bases and J dropped 5 bases, with 12 bases sitting between them. Germline V gene data show CDR1 as DFQATT and CDR2 as SNEGSKA (reference sequence).